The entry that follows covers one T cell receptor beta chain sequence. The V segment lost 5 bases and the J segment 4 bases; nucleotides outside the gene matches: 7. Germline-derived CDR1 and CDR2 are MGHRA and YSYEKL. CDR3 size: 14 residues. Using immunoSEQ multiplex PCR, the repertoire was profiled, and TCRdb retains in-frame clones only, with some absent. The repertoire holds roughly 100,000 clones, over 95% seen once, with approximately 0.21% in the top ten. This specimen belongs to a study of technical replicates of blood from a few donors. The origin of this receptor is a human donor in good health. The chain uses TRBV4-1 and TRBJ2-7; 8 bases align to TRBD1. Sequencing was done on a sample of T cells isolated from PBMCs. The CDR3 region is CASSYAGTGYEQYF. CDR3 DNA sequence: TGCGCCAGCAGCTATGCCGGGACAGGTTACGAGCAGTACTTC.